This T cell receptor beta chain was identified in a study of blood T cell repertoires in COVID-19. About the study: COVID-19 samples collected from the United States, Italy and Spain covered acute and convalescent phases. Sample material is recorded as cDNA or gDNA derived from T cells, B-cell-depleted T cells, or PBMCs.

The CDR3 has 14 amino acids. Trimming removed 4 bases from V and 0 bases from J, with 7 bases in between. CDR1 is SNHLY and CDR2 is FYNNEI in the germline V gene. Participants' reported clinical history set cohort assignment. This clone was observed once. Per the original data handling: Reference gene primer amplification in the assay estimated nucleated cell counts. The table came from immunoSEQ multiplex PCR; TCRdb's copy has only in-frame clones and leaves some out. V, J and clone size derive from that table, while D and trimming were established from the DNA sequence. The sample comprises over 250,000 clones, around four fifths of which are singletons, and over 4% rests with the top ten.

Material: PBMCs or T cells enriched from blood (not recorded which). The chain combines TRBV2 with TRBJ1-5, with no clear D. This TCR derives from a man under 40 with acute COVID-19. CDR3 protein: CASSATYSNQPQHF. DNA for the CDR3: TGTGCCAGCAGTGCTACGTATAGCAATCAGCCCCAGCATTTT.